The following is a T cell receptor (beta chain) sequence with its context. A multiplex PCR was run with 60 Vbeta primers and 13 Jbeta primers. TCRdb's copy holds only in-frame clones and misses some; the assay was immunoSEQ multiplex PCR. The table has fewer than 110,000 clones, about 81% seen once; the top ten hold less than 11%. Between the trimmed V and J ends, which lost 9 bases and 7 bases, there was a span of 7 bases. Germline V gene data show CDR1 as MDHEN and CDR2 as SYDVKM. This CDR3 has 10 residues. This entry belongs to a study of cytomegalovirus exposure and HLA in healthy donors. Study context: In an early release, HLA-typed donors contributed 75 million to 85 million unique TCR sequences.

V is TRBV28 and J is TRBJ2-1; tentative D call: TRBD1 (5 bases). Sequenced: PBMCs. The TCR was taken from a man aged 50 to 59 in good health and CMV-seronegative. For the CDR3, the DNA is TGTGCCAGTTCAGGGAATGAGCAGTTCTTC. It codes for CASSGNEQFF.